This T cell receptor (beta chain) stems from a study of Graves' ophthalmopathy and Graves' hyperthyroidism. Study-level information: Peripheral blood sampling occurred at initial diagnosis, before any treatment.

Amplified TCR beta CDR3 regions were obtained using RNA transcripts as template. Second-round multiplex PCR followed a first-round RT-PCR using HTBI primers. One entry per CDR3 protein, called by TCRdb with MiXCR from the multiplex PCR reads. The data hold hundreds of thousands of distinct CDR3 sequences, with just over 15% observed a single time. CDR1 and CDR2 (germline): MNHEY, SVGAGI. The CDR3 is 15 amino acids. V lost 0 bases to trimming and J lost 5 bases; unmatched junction nucleotides: 6. This clonotype was counted many times. The antigen remains unidentified. General observations from the study: Detected in blood as well were most expanded thyroid clonotypes with frequency above 0.001. The study's model predicted ophthalmopathy progression at 65% to 71% sensitivity and approximately 78% specificity. A model of 13 signatures distinguished ophthalmopathy from stable hyperthyroidism at 85% to 90% sensitivity and roughly 80% specificity.

The chain couples TRBV6-5 to TRBJ2-7; the match to TRBD1 covers 8 bases. This receptor was obtained from a woman aged 18-35 years with stable Graves' hyperthyroidism. Sequences were obtained from peripheral blood. In DNA, the CDR3 is TGTGCCAGCAGTTACTCGGGCAGGGGGCGCGACGAGCAGTACTTC. Protein sequence: CASSYSGRGRDEQYF.